This T cell receptor beta chain came from a study of blood T cell repertoires in COVID-19. Whole-study context: COVID-19 samples from acute and convalescent phases originated in the United States, Italy and Spain. Sample material is recorded as cDNA or gDNA derived from T cells, B-cell-depleted T cells, or PBMCs.

In the original workflow: Researchers report that nucleated cell counts were estimated from reference gene primer amplification. Using immunoSEQ multiplex PCR, the repertoire was profiled, and TCRdb retains in-frame clones only, with some absent. Clone size and V and J calls were adopted from that table, with D and trimming inferred from the DNA. The table lists over 55,000 clones, roughly 82% of them singletons. Germline V gene data show CDR1 as LNHDA and CDR2 as SQIVND (reference sequence). CDR3 size: 15 residues. V lost 8 bases, J lost 0 bases, and 2 bases stayed unmatched. The specimen was peripheral blood. The clonotype originates from a woman aged 60-75 years with acute or convalescent COVID-19. This rearrangement joins TRBV19 to TRBJ2-6; 9 nucleotides align to TRBD1. The CDR3 region has the DNA TGTGCCAGTGGGGACAGGGACTCTGGGGCCAACGTCCTGACTTTC. It is translated as CASGDRDSGANVLTF.